The 30 T cell receptor beta chains given below trace back to one sample, sequenced in a study of blood T cell repertoires in COVID-19. Profiling relied on immunoSEQ multiplex PCR, and the TCRdb table lists in-frame clones only, not all of them. The table records about 200,000 clones, around 86% of them present only once. Input material: peripheral blood. These receptors all stem from a man in his fifties or sixties with acute or convalescent COVID-19.

This chain connects TRBV15 to TRBJ1-4, with D tentatively TRBD1 (5 bases). This CDR3 has 16 residues. Deletions cut 3 bases from V and 0 bases from J, with 11 bases between. Germline values: CDR1 LNHNV, CDR2 YYDKDF (reference sequence). The CDR3 sequence is CATSRGPGATNEKLFF. Written as DNA, the CDR3 is TGTGCCACCAGCAGGGGGCCGGGTGCAACTAATGAAAAACTGTTTTTT.

V usage is TRBV5-6 and J usage is TRBJ1-5, with D hard to call. The CDR3 runs 16 residues. V was trimmed by 1 base and J by 3 bases, leaving 14 bases between them. Germline CDR1 and CDR2: SGHDT and YYEEEE. This CDR3 is CASSLSEEGINQPQHF. The CDR3 region has the DNA TGTGCCAGCAGCTTGAGTGAGGAGGGTATCAATCAGCCCCAGCATTTT.

This chain links TRBV3-1 (or the pseudogene TRBV3-2) with TRBJ1-6; possibly TRBD1 for D (5 bases). This CDR3 is 16 amino acids long. Trimming stripped 0 bases from V and 6 bases from J, with 12 bases between. Germline CDR1 reads LGHDT; CDR2 reads YNNKEL (reference sequence). The CDR3 sequence is CASSQDGFGGNSPLHF. CDR3 nucleotides: TGTGCCAGCAGCCAAGACGGATTCGGGGGTAATTCACCCCTCCACTTT.

The chain has TRBV5-4 and TRBJ1-2, with D unresolved. Looked up from germline, CDR1 is SGHNT and CDR2 is YYREEE (reference sequence). Trimming pared 2 bases from V and 0 bases from J, leaving 5 bases between. The CDR3 totals 13 residues. The CDR3 loop is CASSFSANYGYTF. The CDR3 bases are TGTGCCAGCAGCTTTTCTGCTAACTATGGCTACACCTTC.

This rearrangement joins TRBV6-6 to TRBJ1-3, with D uncertain. The V end was cut by 6 bases, the J end by 3 bases, with 6 bases between. Germline-derived CDR1 and CDR2 are MNHNY and SVGAGI (reference sequence). This CDR3 has 12 amino acids. The CDR3 nucleotides read TGTGCCAGCAGCAGTAATGGAAACACCATATATTTT. This codes for CASSSNGNTIYF.

The rearrangement joins TRBV2 to TRBJ1-2; D is undetermined. The CDR3 contains 15 residues. Germline values: CDR1 SNHLY, CDR2 FYNNEI. V was cut by 4 bases and J by 6 bases, with 18 bases left in between. The CDR3 protein is CASSVGRLTINGYTF. The DNA for the CDR3 is TGTGCCAGCAGTGTTGGTCGACTGACGATTAATGGCTACACCTTC.

The chain couples TRBV5-1 to TRBJ2-5; 8 bases fit TRBD1. Losses at the gene ends were 3 bases for V and 3 bases for J; bases not matched to a gene: 10. Per germline, CDR1 SGHRS and CDR2 YFSETQ. The CDR3 sequence is 16 residues long. This CDR3 reads CASSSLDRAQEETQYF. In DNA, the CDR3 is TGCGCCAGCAGCTCACTGGACAGGGCGCAGGAAGAGACCCAGTACTTC.

This chain joins TRBV12-3 or TRBV12-4 and TRBJ1-5; the D is unclear. The CDR3 contains 12 residues. V lost 7 bases and J lost 4, with 8 bases in between. The CDR3 nucleotides are TGTGCCAGCACCTCCGGTAATCAGCCCCAGCATTTT. The encoded protein is CASTSGNQPQHF.

J is TRBJ1-1 and V is TRBV5-1; 7 nucleotides match TRBD1. V gave up 3 bases and J gave up 5 bases; unmatched junction bases: 7. CDR1 is SGHRS and CDR2 is YFSETQ in the germline V gene. The CDR3 totals 14 residues. CDR3 protein: CASSYYRGGTEAFF. The CDR3 DNA reads TGCGCCAGCAGCTACTACAGGGGTGGGACTGAAGCTTTCTTT.

This chain connects TRBV7-2 to TRBJ1-3; TRBD1 matches at 7 bases. The CDR3 is made up of 14 amino acids. From germline, CDR1 is SGHTA and CDR2 FQGNSA. The J segment lost 2 bases and the V segment lost 5 bases, leaving 3 bases of the junction unmatched. The CDR3 bases are TGTGCCAGCAGCCCAGGGGGTCCTGGAAACACCATATATTTT. Protein product: CASSPGGPGNTIYF. The full variable domain, rest sourced from reference TRBV7-2 and TRBJ1-3, is GAGVSQSPSNKVTEKGKDVELRCDPISGHTALYWYRQSLGQGLEFLIYFQGNSAPDKSGLPSDRFSAERTGGSVSTLTIQRTQQEDSAVYLCASSPGGPGNTIYFGEGSWLTVV.

The V gene is TRBV7-9, the J gene TRBJ2-3; TRBD1 is a possible D gene (6 bases). Germline CDR1 reads SEHNR; CDR2 reads FQNEAQ (reference sequence). Trimming stripped 1 base from V and 3 bases from J, with 11 bases between. The CDR3 totals 15 residues. In DNA, the CDR3 is TGTGCCAGCAGCTTAGGAATAGGGGGTACAGATACGCAGTATTTT. It is translated as CASSLGIGGTDTQYF.

The V gene is TRBV10-1, the J gene TRBJ1-2; possible D gene TRBD1, 5 bases. Germline CDR1 is WNHNN and CDR2 is SYGVQD (reference sequence). The CDR3 runs to 10 residues. V was trimmed by 8 bases and J by 6 bases, leaving 7 bases between them. The CDR3 nucleotides read TGCGCCAGCGGGACTAATGGCTACACCTTC. The encoded protein is CASGTNGYTF.

The V gene is TRBV9, the J gene TRBJ2-5; maybe TRBD2 (6 bases). Germline V gene lookup returns CDR1 SGDLS and CDR2 YYNGEE. The CDR3 has 16 residues. Trimming pared 0 bases from V and 5 bases from J, leaving 17 bases between. The DNA of the CDR3 is TGTGCCAGCAGCGTAGCTGGGCGGGGTGGGGCGGAGACCCAGTACTTC. This codes for CASSVAGRGGAETQYF.

This chain uses TRBV6-5 with TRBJ2-7; TRBD2 matches at 15 bases. The CDR3 extends over 15 amino acids. V lost 6 bases and J lost 7; bases outside the gene matches: 7. Germline CDR1 MNHEY, CDR2 SVGAGI. CDR3 nucleotide sequence: TGTGCCAGCAGGAGGACTAGCGGGGGGGATAGGGAGCAGTACTTC. Translation: CASRRTSGGDREQYF.

The chain carries TRBV5-5 and TRBJ1-1, with 10 bases identical to TRBD1. Germline loops: CDR1 SGHKS, CDR2 YYEKEE (reference sequence). The CDR3 has 14 residues. Losses at the gene ends were 0 bases for V and 4 bases for J; bases not matched to a gene: 0. The CDR3 here is CASSLGTGGTEAFF. DNA of the CDR3: TGTGCCAGCAGCTTGGGGACAGGGGGCACTGAAGCTTTCTTT.

The chain recombines TRBV6-5 with TRBJ1-1; TRBD1 aligns across 7 bases. CDR3 size: 15 residues. CDR1 is MNHEY and CDR2 is SVGAGI in the germline V gene. V shed 7 bases, J shed 3 bases, and the junction held 11 bases outside the gene matches. The CDR3 nucleotides are TGTGCCAGCACCTCCATTGGACAGGCGGACACTGAAGCTTTCTTT. Translation gives CASTSIGQADTEAFF.

With regard to this clone: This same CDR3 is encoded by further DNA sequences in the sample. V is TRBV5-6 and J is TRBJ2-5, with D hard to call. Germline CDR1 SGHDT, CDR2 YYEEEE. Deletions cut 2 bases from V and 5 bases from J, with 7 bases between. This CDR3 has 12 residues. DNA for the CDR3: TGTGCCAGCAGCTTATCTCGTGAGACCCAGTACTTC. Protein: CASSLSRETQYF.

This chain joins TRBV5-6 and TRBJ1-2; D unresolved. Per germline, CDR1 SGHDT and CDR2 YYEEEE. The CDR3 sequence is 13 residues long. V was pared by 0 bases and J by 8 bases, with 11 bases between. Written as DNA, the CDR3 is TGTGCCAGCAGCTTGGGGTCCTTGGGCGGCTACACCTTC. Translated: CASSLGSLGGYTF.

CDR3 sequence: CASSLQGPNEKLFF. DNA of the CDR3: TGTGCCAGCAGTCTACAGGGGCCTAATGAAAAACTGTTTTTT. The V gene is TRBV6-5, the J gene TRBJ1-4, with TRBD1 matching 7 bases. The germline V gene has CDR1 MNHEY and CDR2 SVGAGI. Germline trimming cut 5 bases from V and 3 bases from J; bases unmatched to any gene: 3. CDR3 length: 14 residues.

The chain recombines TRBV18 with TRBJ1-1, with D maybe TRBD1 (5 bases). Trimming took 2 bases from V and 0 from J, leaving 7 bases between them. The germline V gene has CDR1 KGHSH and CDR2 LQKENI. The CDR3 covers 14 residues. The CDR3 region is CASSPGHMNTEAFF. The CDR3 bases are TGTGCCAGCTCACCAGGACATATGAACACTGAAGCTTTCTTT.

The chain carries TRBV28 and TRBJ1-5, with D possibly matching TRBD1 (5 bases). Germline CDR1 is MDHEN and CDR2 is SYDVKM. The V end lost 0 bases, the J end lost 9 bases, and 18 bases lay between the germline ends. The CDR3 is made up of 16 amino acids. The CDR3 nucleotides are TGTGCCAGCAGTTTATGGGCCAGGGTGAGGTTCGGGCCCCAGCATTTT. This codes for CASSLWARVRFGPQHF.

This clone was seen a handful of times. The chain couples TRBV4-1 to TRBJ1-4; TRBD1 matches 7 bases. Germline-derived CDR1 and CDR2 are MGHRA and YSYEKL. The ends lost 3 bases at V and 1 base at J; junction bases unmatched: 8. The CDR3 consists of 17 residues. CDR3 bases: TGCGCCAGCAGCCACTTGGGCAGGGGGAGAACTAATGAAAAACTGTTTTTT. It codes for CASSHLGRGRTNEKLFF.

This clone came up a few times. The chain is built from TRBV6-5 and TRBJ1-2; D remains ambiguous. With 0 bases removed from V and 7 bases from J, the gap between germline ends came to 12 bases. The CDR3 runs 14 residues. The germline CDR1 and CDR2 sequences are MNHEY and SVGAGI. DNA for the CDR3: TGTGCCAGCAGTTACTCCAGCTCGGACTTTGGCTACACCTTC. It codes for CASSYSSSDFGYTF.

The V gene is TRBV5-5, the J gene TRBJ1-5; D might be TRBD1 (5 bases). CDR1 is SGHKS and CDR2 is YYEKEE in the germline V gene (reference sequence). The CDR3 totals 17 residues. V lost 0 bases and J 1 base, leaving 14 bases between the germline ends. This chain's CDR3 is CASSLAQGMASNQPQHF. The CDR3 DNA sequence: TGTGCCAGCAGCTTGGCTCAGGGAATGGCAAGCAATCAGCCCCAGCATTTT.

The J gene is TRBJ1-1, the V gene TRBV3-1 (or the pseudogene TRBV3-2); TRBD1 is a possible D gene (6 bases). CDR3 length: 15 residues. V was pared by 0 bases and J by 7 bases, with 15 bases between. Germline V lookup: CDR1 LGHDT, CDR2 YNNKEL (reference sequence). The CDR3 spells CASSQEIHRVHEAFF. The CDR3 DNA reads TGTGCCAGCAGCCAAGAAATCCACAGGGTCCATGAAGCTTTCTTT.

The chain couples TRBV9 to TRBJ1-1; a possible D gene is TRBD1 (6 bases). The CDR3 contains 15 residues. The V end was cut by 0 bases, the J end by 0 bases, with 9 bases between. Germline lookup yields CDR1 SGDLS and CDR2 YYNGEE. As DNA, the CDR3 is TGTGCCAGCAGCGTAGAAACAGGGATGAACACTGAAGCTTTCTTT. It specifies CASSVETGMNTEAFF.

This chain links TRBV27 with TRBJ1-2; D is perhaps TRBD1 (6 bases). CDR1 and CDR2 (germline): MNHEY, SMNVEV (reference sequence). Deletions cut 6 bases from V and 1 base from J, with 9 bases between. This CDR3 region has 13 residues. CDR3 sequence (DNA): TGTGCCAGCAGGACAGGTAGTAACTATGGCTACACCTTC. Translating it yields CASRTGSNYGYTF.

The chain uses TRBV29-1 and TRBJ2-7; 7 nucleotides agree with TRBD1. Losses at the gene ends were 3 bases for V and 2 bases for J; bases not matched to a gene: 4. This CDR3 region has 13 residues. From germline, CDR1 is SQVTM and CDR2 ANQGSEA. The chain's CDR3 is CSVEDRSTYEQYF. For the CDR3, the DNA is TGCAGCGTTGAGGACAGGTCAACCTACGAGCAGTACTTC.

The V call is TRBV7-9, the J call TRBJ1-6; TRBD1 is a possible D gene (5 bases). Per germline, CDR1 SEHNR and CDR2 FQNEAQ (reference sequence). The CDR3 runs 17 residues. V lost 5 bases and J 6 bases, leaving 20 bases between the germline ends. The CDR3 DNA is TGTGCCAGCAGCGCCCGGTGGGGCTGGGAACTTAATTCACCCCTCCACTTT. Amino acids: CASSARWGWELNSPLHF.

V usage is TRBV11-2 and J usage is TRBJ2-7; 8 bases agree with TRBD2. The germline V gene has CDR1 SGHAT and CDR2 FQNNGV. The V gene end was trimmed by 2 bases and the J gene end by 4 bases; junction bases not matched to a gene: 1. CDR3 size: 13 residues. The chain's CDR3 is CASSLPGGYEQYF. The CDR3 DNA sequence: TGTGCCAGCAGCTTACCGGGGGGGTACGAGCAGTACTTC. Complete variable domain (other parts from reference TRBV11-2 and TRBJ2-7): EAGVAQSPRYKIIEKRQSVAFWCNPISGHATLYWYQQILGQGPKLLIQFQNNGVVDDSQLPKDRFSAERLKGVDSTLKIQPAKLEDSAVYLCASSLPGGYEQYFGPGTRLTVT.